This T cell receptor (beta chain) originates from a study of OX40 agonist ivuxolimab in advanced cancers. Assay: immunoSEQ multiplex PCR; the TCRdb copy retains only in-frame clones and omits some. Of about 34,000 clones listed, roughly 80% were seen once; the top ten hold over 2.5%. There are a few counts of this clone. J gave up 9 bases and V 0 bases, and 3 bases lay outside the gene matches. This CDR3 region has 16 residues. Germline V CDR1 and CDR2: ENHRY, SYGVKD. The chain links TRBV10-3 to TRBJ1-6; 12 bases match TRBD1. This clonotype was sampled from an adult with an advanced solid tumor such as melanoma, head and neck, liver or kidney cancer. The specimen comprised CD4+ or CD8+ T cells sorted from blood, sampled in a trial of the OX40 agonist ivuxolimab. The CDR3 is CAISESGTGGSSPLHF. DNA for the CDR3: TGTGCCATCAGTGAGTCTGGGACAGGGGGCAGTTCACCCCTCCACTTT.